The rows below give T cell receptor beta chains drawn from one sample of a study of human T cells and chemical hapten exposure. TCRdb called the RACE reads again in MiXCR, with one record for every CDR3 protein. The profile shows tens of thousands of distinct CDR3 sequences, 12% of them singletons. This material consisted of whole blood, taken in connection with sensitization to the hapten diphenylcyclopropenone (DPC). Receptors were obtained from a woman between 55 and 75 years old with alopecia areata. Some clones in this sample may be carry-over from other donors' samples. CDR3s include the opening cysteine and the closing phenylalanine or tryptophan. A D gene is named only where the DNA matches it firmly. Clone size appears in some rows only: once, few, many, or a class for an expanded clone.

TRBV10-2	.	TRBJ1-2	few	CASSRQPGRKTFGYTF	TGCGCCAGCAGCAGACAACCAGGGCGGAAAACTTTCGGCTACACCTTC
TRBV4-1	.	TRBJ2-7	.	CASSQGTVNEQYF	TGCGCCAGCAGCCAAGGGACAGTAAACGAGCAGTACTTC
TRBV7-2	.	TRBJ1-5	many	CASSQHYSNQPQHF	TGTGCCAGCAGCCAACACTATAGCAATCAGCCCCAGCATTTT
TRBV7-9	.	TRBJ2-2	many	CASSLASSANTGELFF	TGTGCCAGCAGCTTAGCGTCCAGCGCGAACACCGGGGAGCTGTTTTTT
TRBV6-6	.	TRBJ2-4	few	CASSSSDRAKNIQYF	.
TRBV6-2/TRBV6-3	.	TRBJ2-7	.	CASSYVTGFSYEQYF	TGTGCCAGCAGTTACGTGACAGGTTTCTCCTACGAGCAGTACTTC
TRBV2	TRBD1	TRBJ2-3	many	CASSEWDRGSDTQYF	TGTGCCAGCAGTGAGTGGGACAGGGGTTCAGATACGCAGTATTTT
TRBV11-2	.	TRBJ2-7	many	CASSLAQGNEQYF	TGTGCCAGCAGCTTAGCACAGGGAAACGAGCAGTACTTC
TRBV3-1	.	TRBJ2-7	.	CASSQGGAYEQYF	TGTGCCAGCAGCCAAGGGGGAGCCTACGAGCAGTACTTC
TRBV6-2/TRBV6-3	.	TRBJ1-1	many	CASSNQGYTEAFF	TGTGCCAGCAGTAACCAGGGATACACTGAAGCTTTCTTT
TRBV5-1	TRBD1	TRBJ2-7	many	CASSLKGPGTGVNEQYF	TGCGCCAGCAGCTTGAAGGGCCCCGGGACAGGGGTCAACGAGCAGTACTTC
TRBV3-1	.	TRBJ1-1	few	CASSPLQGTEAFF	TGTGCCAGCAGCCCCTTACAGGGCACTGAAGCTTTCTTT
TRBV7-9	.	TRBJ2-3	many	CASSLVLSTDTQYF	TGTGCCAGCAGCTTAGTTCTCAGCACAGATACGCAGTATTTT
TRBV12-3/TRBV12-4	TRBD1	TRBJ1-6	many	CASSRGQADSPLHF	TGTGCCAGCAGCCGCGGACAGGCCGATTCACCCCTCCACTTT
TRBV2	TRBD2	TRBJ2-1	few	CATGETSVINEQFF	TGTGCCACCGGGGAGACTAGCGTTATCAATGAGCAGTTCTTC
TRBV7-8	.	TRBJ2-7	many	CASSSPAFVYYEQYF	TGTGCCAGCAGCTCCCCGGCGTTCGTTTACTACGAGCAGTACTTC
TRBV19	.	TRBJ2-6	.	CASSPGANVLTF	TGTGCCAGTAGTCCTGGGGCCAACGTCCTGACTTTC
TRBV5-1	.	TRBJ2-3	few	CASSDWGATTDTQYF	TGCGCCAGCAGTGACTGGGGGGCCACCACAGATACGCAGTATTTT
TRBV20-1	TRBD1	TRBJ1-1	.	CSAETGVNTEAFF	TGCAGTGCCGAGACAGGGGTGAACACTGAAGCTTTCTTT
TRBV2	.	TRBJ1-1	many	CATSPTALNTEAFF	TGTGCCACATCCCCGACGGCCTTGAACACTGAAGCTTTCTTT
TRBV7-6	.	TRBJ2-5	many	CASSLVEVIGQTQYF	TGTGCCAGCAGCTTAGTCGAGGTGATTGGGCAGACCCAGTACTTC
TRBV10-3	.	TRBJ2-2	few	CAAQPSDRNTGELFF	TGTGCCGCACAACCTTCGGACAGAAACACCGGGGAGCTGTTTTTT
TRBV2	.	TRBJ2-5	many	CASRTGQETQYF	TGTGCCAGCAGGACAGGCCAAGAGACCCAGTACTTC
TRBV18	.	TRBJ2-7	few	CASSLTGTAYEQYF	TGTGCCAGCTCACTCACCGGGACGGCCTACGAGCAGTACTTC
TRBV6-6	.	TRBJ2-1	many	CASSYSKDIHNEQFF	TGTGCCAGCAGTTACAGTAAGGACATCCACAATGAGCAGTTCTTC
TRBV18	TRBD1	TRBJ1-6	many	CASSPTGGNSPLHF	TGTGCCAGCTCACCAACAGGGGGGAATTCACCCCTCCACTTT
TRBV4-1	.	TRBJ1-6	many	CASSQLVRGQYNSPLHF	TGCGCCAGCAGCCAATTGGTCCGGGGGCAATATAATTCACCCCTCCACTTT
TRBV3-1	TRBD1	TRBJ2-7	few	CASSQDNRGSREQYF	TGTGCCAGCAGCCAAGATAACAGGGGATCGAGGGAGCAGTACTTC
TRBV24-1	.	TRBJ2-3	many	CATSDLQGTQYF	TGTGCCACCAGTGATTTGCAGGGTACGCAGTATTTT
TRBV20-1	.	TRBJ1-4	few	CSARADWLYSGTNEKLFF	TGCAGTGCTAGGGCGGACTGGCTCTATTCAGGAACTAATGAAAAACTGTTTTTT
TRBV12-3/TRBV12-4	.	TRBJ1-5	many	CATAQGGESQPQHF	TGTGCCACCGCCCAAGGAGGGGAGAGTCAGCCCCAGCATTTT
TRBV15	.	TRBJ2-3	.	CATSRGTSDGTDTQYF	TGTGCCACCAGCAGAGGGACATCCGACGGCACAGATACGCAGTATTTT
TRBV29-1	.	TRBJ1-4	.	CSVEDGVLEKLFF	TGCAGCGTTGAAGATGGAGTACTTGAAAAACTGTTTTTT
TRBV11-2	TRBD1	TRBJ2-7	.	CASSSLTGVYEQYF	TGTGCCAGCAGCTCCCTGACAGGGGTCTACGAGCAGTACTTC
TRBV18	.	TRBJ2-5	.	CASSPRPESQETQYF	TGTGCCAGCTCACCACGGCCAGAGTCCCAAGAGACCCAGTACTTC
TRBV7-6	TRBD2	TRBJ2-2	few	CASSLAGLGAGELFF	TGTGCCAGCAGCTTAGCGGGACTAGGGGCCGGGGAGCTGTTTTTT
TRBV29-1	.	TRBJ2-1	many	CSVGGTDSSYNEQFF	TGCAGCGTTGGGGGGACCGATAGCTCCTACAATGAGCAGTTCTTC
TRBV25-1	.	TRBJ1-2	few	CASSELTRESYGYTF	TGTGCCAGCAGTGAATTGACACGGGAATCCTATGGCTACACCTTC
TRBV14	.	TRBJ2-3	many	CASSQVAFYNTQYF	TGTGCCAGCAGCCAAGTGGCCTTTTACAATACGCAGTATTTT
TRBV4-1	TRBD1	TRBJ2-1	few	CASSQDGTGSGEQFF	TGCGCCAGCAGCCAAGATGGGACAGGGTCGGGTGAGCAGTTCTTC
TRBV10-1	.	TRBJ2-3	.	CASSESARGDTQYF	TGCGCCAGCAGTGAGTCAGCTCGGGGTGATACGCAGTATTTT
TRBV6-1	TRBD2	TRBJ2-1	many	CASMIGLAGGPKFF	TGTGCCAGCATGATCGGACTAGCGGGGGGCCCGAAGTTCTTC
TRBV5-1	TRBD1	TRBJ1-2	.	CASSSTDRGIYGYTF	TGCGCCAGCAGCTCCACCGACAGGGGAATCTATGGCTACACCTTC
TRBV12-3/TRBV12-4	.	TRBJ2-5	.	CASSADRAQETQYF	TGTGCCAGCTCCGCAGACAGAGCTCAAGAGACCCAGTACTTC
TRBV10-3	.	TRBJ2-5	many	CAISEGESWAQETQYF	TGTGCCATCAGTGAGGGAGAGAGTTGGGCCCAAGAGACCCAGTACTTC
TRBV5-6	.	TRBJ1-2	once	CASSLGAAVYGYTF	TGTGCCAGCAGCTTGGGAGCGGCGGTCTATGGCTACACCTTC
TRBV11-2	.	TRBJ1-2	many	CASSLARGTVGYTF	TGTGCCAGCAGCTTAGCGAGGGGTACGGTCGGCTACACCTTC
TRBV10-3	.	TRBJ2-3	few	CAISDSPTNTQYF	TGTGCCATCAGTGATTCCCCAACGAATACGCAGTATTTT